This TCR beta chain was retrieved from a study of T cell responses to AZD1222 COVID-19 vaccine (TCRdb year 2021). For the wider study: A total of over 230 trial participants underwent TCR sequencing, of whom some 210 received two doses of AZD1222 and some 25 received two doses of the MenACWY control vaccine. Enrollment into the trials was organized by age into subgroups of 18-55, 56-69 and 70-plus years, and those subgroups contained approximately 160, 26 and 62 TCR-sequenced participants, respectively. On the study overall, not on this receptor specifically: The whole spike protein was spanned by vaccine-associated CD4 TCRs, and dominant responses were seen in regions 160-218 and 743-854. Only six AZD1222 recipients were SARS-CoV-2 seropositive at baseline, limiting conclusions about previously exposed vaccinees. After two AZD1222 doses, both the breadth and the depth of spike-specific TCRs were significantly higher than at day 0 and than in MenACWY recipients. In the small 56-69-year group, the increase in depth fell short of significance, most likely because of low power. Reportedly, almost half of the unique spike-specific TCRs recognized epitopes lying outside the regions that are mutated in the B.1.351 and B.1.1.7 variants. Participants were mostly white British, with more females than males. The authors suggested clonal diversity may have been underestimated. No day 14 peak-response samples were available, so repertoires were characterized only after the peak T cell response.

Taken from cysteine to phenylalanine, the CDR3 has 13 residues. Kept here is only the CDR3 DNA, which spans 39 bases and is read in frame from base 1. The V and J ends are trimmed by 4 bases and 1 base, leaving 8 bases between them. The germline V gene gives CDR1 as MGHRA and CDR2 as YSYEKL. The time point label of this sample denotes: about 28 days (+/-7) after the second vaccine dose. AZD1222 recipients with second doses at about 4 weeks or about 12 weeks were pooled, because spike-specific TCR depth and breadth did not differ between schedules. Vaccinee samples were obtained from the UK trials COV001 and COV002, which included a single-blind randomized controlled phase 2/3 trial of AZD1222 (ChAdOx1 nCoV-19) in healthy adults. For TCRbeta chain sequencing, PBMC samples from trial participants were taken at day 0 and at day 28 after the second dose. As concerns this clone: It has no known antigen specificity. Base qualities are missing; no much larger clone stands one base away.

The CDR3 regions of human TCRbeta chains were analyzed by immunosequencing. From the authors' description of their analysis: Repertoire TCRs were checked for matches against a reference library of SARS-CoV-2-specific TCRs that had been generated using the MIRA antigen-specificity platform. Breadth was defined as the fraction of unique TCRs that were SARS-CoV-2-associated, and depth was defined as the fraction of total T cells that were SARS-CoV-2-associated. Using the MIRA data, each spike-specific TCR was mapped to the spike region that the TCR reacts to and placed in a CD4 or CD8 class. Log10-transformed breadth and depth values were compared by one-way ANOVA with Sidak's multiple comparisons tests. TCRdb carries this immuneACCESS record with in-frame sequences only. Its versions omit some clonotypes, under half of them owing to an unresolved V gene in the studies checked, with the rest unexplained. The V and J calls and clone size are taken from that table; D and trimming were inferred from the DNA. Across this sample there are roughly 150,000 clones, with 90% seen only once. The ten largest clones add up to approximately 6.2% of the sample.

Specimen: peripheral blood, collected 28 days after the second AZD1222 dose. The chain joins TRBV4-1 to TRBJ2-7; TRBD1 might be the D gene, on 6 matching bases. This TCR came from an adult who received the AZD1222 COVID-19 vaccine. This receptor carries the CDR3 CASSRGQSYEQYF. At the DNA level, the sequence is TGCGCCAGCAGCCGTGGACAGTCCTACGAGCAGTACTTC.